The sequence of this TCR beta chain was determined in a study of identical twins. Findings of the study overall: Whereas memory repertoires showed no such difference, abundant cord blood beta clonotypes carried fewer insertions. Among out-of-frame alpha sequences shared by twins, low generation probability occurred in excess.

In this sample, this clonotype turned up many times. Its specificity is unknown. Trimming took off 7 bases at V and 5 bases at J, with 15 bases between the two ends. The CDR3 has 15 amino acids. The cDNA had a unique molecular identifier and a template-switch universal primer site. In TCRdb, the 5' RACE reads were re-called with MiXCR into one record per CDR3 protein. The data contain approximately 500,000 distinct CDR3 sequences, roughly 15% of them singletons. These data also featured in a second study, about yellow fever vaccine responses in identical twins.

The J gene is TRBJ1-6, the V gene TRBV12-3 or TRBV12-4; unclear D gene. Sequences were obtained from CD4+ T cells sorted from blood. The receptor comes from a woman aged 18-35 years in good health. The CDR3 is CASTLGATDNSPLHF. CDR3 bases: TGTGCCAGCACCCTGGGCGCTACAGATAATTCACCCCTCCACTTT.